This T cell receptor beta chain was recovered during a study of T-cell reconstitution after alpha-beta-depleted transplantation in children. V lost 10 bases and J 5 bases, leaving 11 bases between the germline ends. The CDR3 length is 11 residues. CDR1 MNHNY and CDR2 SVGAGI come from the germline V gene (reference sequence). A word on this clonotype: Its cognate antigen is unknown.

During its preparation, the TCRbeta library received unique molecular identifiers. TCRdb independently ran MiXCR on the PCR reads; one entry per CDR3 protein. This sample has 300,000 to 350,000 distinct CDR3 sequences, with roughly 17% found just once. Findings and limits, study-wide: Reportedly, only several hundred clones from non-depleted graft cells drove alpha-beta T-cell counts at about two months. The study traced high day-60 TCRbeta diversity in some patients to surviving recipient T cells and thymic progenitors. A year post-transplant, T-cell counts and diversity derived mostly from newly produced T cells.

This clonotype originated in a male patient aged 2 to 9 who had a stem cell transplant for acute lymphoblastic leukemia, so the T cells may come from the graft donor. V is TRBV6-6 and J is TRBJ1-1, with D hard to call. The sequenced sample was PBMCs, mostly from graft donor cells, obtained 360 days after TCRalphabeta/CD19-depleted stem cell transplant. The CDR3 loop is CATAPGTEAFF. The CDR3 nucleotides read TGTGCCACCGCGCCGGGGACTGAAGCTTTCTTT.